The entry that follows covers one T cell receptor beta chain sequence. Its antigen is as yet unknown. CDR3 size: 12 residues. Between the trimmed V and J ends, which lost 5 bases and 2 bases, there was a span of 7 bases. Germline V gene data show CDR1 as SGHTA and CDR2 as FQGNSA. This sample was included in a study of T cells after yellow fever vaccination. Template-switching 5'RACE yielded the TCR cDNA; a universal primer site and UMIs were added in the process. MiXCR, run by TCRdb on the 5' RACE reads, gives a single entry per CDR3 protein. Of some 150,000 distinct CDR3 sequences listed, approximately 10% are singletons. The study's findings and limits: FACS-sorted repertoires could contain abundant clonotypes contaminating from the bulk population. Booster samples showed a return of most primary-vaccination clones (around 96% CD4, 70% to 90% CD8).

The source material was CD8+ T cells sorted from PBMCs, sampled 15 days after the yellow fever booster vaccination. This TCR came from a man in his late teens or twenties who received the YFV17D yellow fever vaccine. The chain couples TRBV7-2 to TRBJ2-7, with D unclear. The CDR3 DNA is TGTGCCAGCAGCGCGAACGCCTACGAGCAGTACTTC. Protein product: CASSANAYEQYF.